This T cell receptor (beta chain) was retrieved from a study of cytomegalovirus exposure and HLA in healthy donors. Study outcomes and limitations: The study flagged approximately 180 TCR beta chains as cytomegalovirus-associated. A few V segments could not be told apart, such as TRBV6-2 and TRBV6-3, and were left out.

Primers for the PCR totalled 60 Vbeta and 13 Jbeta. The protocol was immunoSEQ multiplex PCR, while the TCRdb copy is restricted to in-frame clones and leaves out a portion. This repertoire shows about 99,000 clones, over 65% found once; its top ten account for approximately 3.5%. About this clone: No antigen is known for it.

Germline V gene sequence: CDR1 SGHVS, CDR2 FNYEAQ. The CDR3 is 14 amino acids. The V end was cut by 5 bases, the J end by 3 bases, with 14 bases between. The TCR comes from a man aged 40-50 years in good health and CMV-seronegative. Sequences were obtained from PBMCs. The chain employs TRBV7-6 and TRBJ2-7; a weak D match, TRBD2 (6 bases). CDR3 bases: TGTGCCAGCAGCCCGGGGACTGGAGACTACGAGCAGTACTTC. Its protein is CASSPGTGDYEQYF.